These T cell receptor beta chains were read from a single sample in a study of blood T cell repertoires in COVID-19. Here immunoSEQ multiplex PCR was the method, and the copy in TCRdb shows in-frame clones only, minus some. The table has about 63,000 clones, about 78% seen once. The specimen was peripheral blood. These receptors were taken from a woman of 80 years or more with acute or convalescent COVID-19. Both conserved end residues are part of each CDR3. The order of the fields is V gene, J gene, D gene, CDR3 DNA, CDR3 protein. The D gene is left open where the match is weak.

TRBV28	TRBJ1-2	TRBD1	TGTGCCAGCAGTCACCAGGGGGGCATCAACTATGGCTACACCTTC	CASSHQGGINYGYTF
TRBV18	TRBJ2-1	TRBD2	TGTGCCAGCTCACCGGGACTAGCGACGTACAATGAGCAGTTCTTC	CASSPGLATYNEQFF
TRBV14	TRBJ2-7	.	TGTGCCAGCAGCCAAGTCGCAGGGATCTACGAGCAGTACTTC	CASSQVAGIYEQYF
TRBV2	TRBJ1-6	.	TGTGCCAGCAGAAGGGGAGGGAGCTCCTATAATTCACCCCTCCACTTT	CASRRGGSSYNSPLHF
TRBV7-8	TRBJ2-7	.	TGTGCCAGCAGCTTGGGGGCCAGGGGCGACGAGCAGTACTTC	CASSLGARGDEQYF
TRBV10-3	TRBJ2-7	TRBD1	TGTGCCATCAGTGAGTCGGCGCAGGGGGCCATTTCCTACGAGCAGTACTTC	CAISESAQGAISYEQYF
TRBV14	TRBJ2-7	TRBD2	TGTGCCAGCAGCCACCAGGGACTAGCGGGAGAGGATGAGCAGTACTTC	CASSHQGLAGEDEQYF
TRBV7-9	TRBJ1-3	.	TGTGCCAGCAATAGGGGTCTCTCTGGAAACACCATATATTTT	CASNRGLSGNTIYF
TRBV9	TRBJ2-3	TRBD2	TGTGCCAGCAGCGCGACTAGCGGGAGCACCCTTAGCACAGATACGCAGTATTTT	CASSATSGSTLSTDTQYF
TRBV28	TRBJ1-5	.	TGTGCCAGCAGTTTAGGAGACAGCCATCAGCCCCAGCATTTT	CASSLGDSHQPQHF
TRBV18	TRBJ2-5	.	TGTGCCAGCTCACCACGGGAAGCGGCCCAAGAGACCCAGTACTTC	CASSPREAAQETQYF